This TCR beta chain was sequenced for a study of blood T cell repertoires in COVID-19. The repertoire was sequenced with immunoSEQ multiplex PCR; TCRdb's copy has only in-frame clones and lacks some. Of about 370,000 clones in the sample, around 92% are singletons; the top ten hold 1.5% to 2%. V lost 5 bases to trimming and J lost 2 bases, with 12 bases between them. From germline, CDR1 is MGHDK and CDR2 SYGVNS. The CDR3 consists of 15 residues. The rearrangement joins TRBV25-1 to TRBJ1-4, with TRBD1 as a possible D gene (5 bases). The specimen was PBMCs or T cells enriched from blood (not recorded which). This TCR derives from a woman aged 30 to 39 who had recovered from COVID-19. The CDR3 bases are TGTGCCAGCAGTTGGGGGAGGGCTACTAATGAAAAACTGTTTTTT. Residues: CASSWGRATNEKLFF.